This is a list of T cell receptor beta chains from one sample in a study of blood T cell repertoires in COVID-19. TCRdb's table, derived via immunoSEQ multiplex PCR, lists solely in-frame clones and lacks some. The sample comprises nearly 250,000 clones, more than 75% of which are singletons, and 5.5% to 6.5% rests with the top ten. The specimen was peripheral blood. These receptors were obtained from a woman at least 80 years old with COVID-19, enrolled during active disease. The CDR3 runs from the conserved cysteine through the conserved F or W. A D gene is named only where the DNA matches it firmly. Size is omitted from some rows. Given values are once, few, many or a class for expanded clones.

TRBV19,NA,TRBJ2-3,NA,TGTGCCAGTAGTATCAGGACAATAGATACGCAGTATTTT,CASSIRTIDTQYF
TRBV5-1,NA,TRBJ2-2,many,TGCGCCAGCAGCTTGAGGCAAACGGAGGGGACCGGGGAGCTGTTTTTT,CASSLRQTEGTGELFF
TRBV7-9,TRBD2,TRBJ2-2,NA,TGTGCCAGCAGCTTCAGCGGGGGGTTCACCGGGGAGCTGTTTTTT,CASSFSGGFTGELFF
TRBV13,TRBD2,TRBJ2-7,NA,TGTGCCAGCAGCTTAGGCCTCTCTAGCGGGTCTCACGAGCAGTACTTC,CASSLGLSSGSHEQYF
TRBV15,NA,TRBJ1-2,NA,TGTGCCACCAGCAGAGATTTTCAAGGGGGGGACGACTATGGCTACACCTTC,CATSRDFQGGDDYGYTF
TRBV9,NA,TRBJ2-2,NA,TGTGCCAGCAGCGTAGGGCTCACCGGGGAGCTGTTTTTT,CASSVGLTGELFF
TRBV1,NA,TRBJ2-5,NA,TGCACCAGCAGCCAAGATACGGGACAGGCCGTGTACTTC,CTSSQDTGQAVYF
TRBV20-1,TRBD2,TRBJ2-1,NA,TGCAGTGCTAGTAATACCGGGACTAGCGAATATGAGCAGTTCTTC,CSASNTGTSEYEQFF
TRBV10-3,TRBD2,TRBJ2-1,NA,TGTGCCATCAGCGCACTAGCGGGGGGGGACAATGAGCAGTTCTTC,CAISALAGGDNEQFF
TRBV28,NA,TRBJ1-1,NA,TGTGCCAGCAGTTTACCCCAGGGGATCACTGAAGCTTTCTTT,CASSLPQGITEAFF
TRBV13,NA,TRBJ1-2,NA,TGTGCCAGCAGCCCGGGACTCTCCCCGAGAGGCTACACCTTC,CASSPGLSPRGYTF
TRBV5-1,NA,TRBJ1-2,NA,TGCGCCAGCAGCTTGTCCCTGTCCTATTTATCTCCGAACTATGGCTACACCTTC,CASSLSLSYLSPNYGYTF
TRBV19,NA,TRBJ1-2,NA,TGTGCCAGTAGTAACCAGGGAGGACCTCTCTACACCTTC,CASSNQGGPLYTF
TRBV9,TRBD1,TRBJ2-1,once,TGTGCCAGCAGCCCCTGGACAGGGAGATCGAATGAGCAGTTCTTC,CASSPWTGRSNEQFF
TRBV6-2/TRBV6-3,TRBD1,TRBJ2-2,NA,TGTGCCAGCAGTTACCCCGAATCCGGGACAGGGGTTGTTACCGGGGAGCTGTTTTTT,CASSYPESGTGVVTGELFF
TRBV7-2,NA,TRBJ1-1,NA,TGTGCCAGCAGCTTAGATGGCTTGAACACTGAAGCTTTCTTT,CASSLDGLNTEAFF
TRBV23-1,TRBD1,TRBJ2-5,NA,TGCGCCAGCATAACAGGGGCGGAGGAGACCCAGTACTTC,CASITGAEETQYF
TRBV7-9,NA,TRBJ1-4,once,TGTGCCAGCAGCTCAACCGGGAGCGAAAAACTGTTTTTT,CASSSTGSEKLFF
TRBV7-9,TRBD1,TRBJ2-5,NA,TGTGCCAGCAGCTTAACAGGGGGCCCACAAGAGACCCAGTACTTC,CASSLTGGPQETQYF
TRBV23-1,NA,TRBJ2-1,NA,TGCGCCAGCAGCGGGGGGCGCGTCGATGAGCAGTTCTTC,CASSGGRVDEQFF
TRBV7-8,NA,TRBJ2-5,NA,TGTGCCAGCAGCTTAGGTGCGGGGAGGTACCAAGAGACCCAGTACTTC,CASSLGAGRYQETQYF
TRBV6-5,NA,TRBJ1-1,NA,TGTGCCGGATCTGGAACAGGGAACACTGAAGCTTTCTTT,CAGSGTGNTEAFF
TRBV18,NA,TRBJ1-4,NA,TGTGCCAGCTCACCAAACAGGGTTGAAAAACTGTTTTTT,CASSPNRVEKLFF
TRBV7-3,TRBD2,TRBJ2-3,NA,TGTGCCAGCAGCTCACGGGGGGGCTTCTACACAGATACGCAGTATTTT,CASSSRGGFYTDTQYF
TRBV5-1,NA,TRBJ2-3,NA,TGCGCCAGCAGCTTGGACGGGGGTCGCACAGATACGCAGTATTTT,CASSLDGGRTDTQYF
TRBV7-9,TRBD1,TRBJ1-2,NA,TGTGCCAGCAGCTTTGGACAGGGGGCAGAAAGCGGCTACACCTTC,CASSFGQGAESGYTF
TRBV19,NA,TRBJ1-5,few,TGTGCCAGTAGTATCCAGGGTGGCAATCAGCCCCAGCATTTT,CASSIQGGNQPQHF
TRBV14,NA,TRBJ1-1,NA,TGTGCCAGCAGCTACTCAGGGAAAGGGAACACTGAAGCTTTCTTT,CASSYSGKGNTEAFF
TRBV29-1,NA,TRBJ1-5,NA,TGCAGCTCCAGGGTCTTCAATCAGCCCCAGCATTTT,CSSRVFNQPQHF
TRBV4-2,TRBD2,TRBJ2-3,NA,TGTGCCAGCAGCCAACTTAGCGGGGGGGCAGATACGCAGTATTTT,CASSQLSGGADTQYF
TRBV2,TRBD1,TRBJ1-2,NA,TGTGCCAGCCACTACTACAGGGGGGCTAACTATGGCTACACCTTC,CASHYYRGANYGYTF
TRBV6-6,TRBD1,TRBJ1-2,NA,TGTGCCAGCAGTACCGGGACAGGGGGGGACTATGGCTACACCTTC,CASSTGTGGDYGYTF
TRBV5-5,TRBD1,TRBJ2-4,NA,TGTGCCAGCAGCTTGGACGGACAGGGGAGGGACATTCAGTACTTC,CASSLDGQGRDIQYF
TRBV10-3,TRBD1,TRBJ1-2,NA,TGTGCCACCAGGACAGGGAATAACTATGGCTACACCTTC,CATRTGNNYGYTF
TRBV2,TRBD1,TRBJ1-4,NA,TGTGCCAGCAGTAAGACAGGGGAAGGTGAAAAACTGTTTTTT,CASSKTGEGEKLFF
TRBV12-3/TRBV12-4,NA,TRBJ2-1,few,TGTGCCAGCAGCGGGGGATACCGCAATGAGCAGTTCTTC,CASSGGYRNEQFF
TRBV19,TRBD1,TRBJ1-6,once,TGTGCCAGTAGTAGTGACAGGGCCGGGACACCCCTCCACTTT,CASSSDRAGTPLHF
TRBV16,TRBD1,TRBJ1-1,NA,TGTGCCAGCAGGATAGGACAGGGGGCGTTTCAAGCTTTCTTT,CASRIGQGAFQAFF
TRBV21-1,NA,TRBJ1-4,NA,TGTGCCAGCAGCAAACGATTAGAGGGGACAGTCGGCGATGAAAAACTGTTTTTT,CASSKRLEGTVGDEKLFF
TRBV10-3,TRBD1,TRBJ1-5,NA,TGTGCCAGCACAGGGGATAGCAATCAGCCCCAGCATTTT,CASTGDSNQPQHF
TRBV19,NA,TRBJ2-3,NA,TGTGCCAGTAGTGGGGCAGGGTTACAAGATACGCAGTATTTT,CASSGAGLQDTQYF
TRBV5-1,TRBD1,TRBJ1-2,NA,TGCGCCAGCAGCTTACAGGGGGCGGACTATGGCTACACCTTC,CASSLQGADYGYTF
TRBV20-1,NA,TRBJ1-4,once,TGCAGTGCTAGAGCGGGTGAAAAACTGTTTTTT,CSARAGEKLFF
TRBV27,NA,TRBJ2-1,NA,TGTGCCAGCGCTCACCAGGGGGGACCCTACAATAAGCAGTTCTTC,CASAHQGGPYNKQFF
TRBV27,NA,TRBJ2-1,NA,TGTGCCAGCAGTTTATTGCCCGGGGTTAGCCCCAATGAGCAGTTCTTC,CASSLLPGVSPNEQFF
TRBV7-8,NA,TRBJ1-2,NA,TGTGCCAGCAGCTTACGGGGGTACTATGGCTACACCTTC,CASSLRGYYGYTF
TRBV3-1/TRBV3-2,TRBD1,TRBJ2-1,NA,TGTGCCAGCAGGCCCAGGGACAGGGGAAACAATGAGCAGTTCTTC,CASRPRDRGNNEQFF
TRBV9,TRBD1,TRBJ2-5,NA,TGTGCCAGCAGCGAGGGCCGGGCAGGGGGCACGGAGACCCAGTACTTC,CASSEGRAGGTETQYF
TRBV28,TRBD2,TRBJ2-1,NA,TGTGCCAGCTCTTCTAGCGGGGAATACAATGAGCAGTTCTTC,CASSSSGEYNEQFF
TRBV27,NA,TRBJ1-5,NA,TGTGCCAGCAGCCCCTTTGACACCGATCAGCCCCAGCATTTT,CASSPFDTDQPQHF
TRBV5-1,NA,TRBJ1-6,NA,TGCGCCAGCAGCTTGGATCCAGGGCTGAATTCACCCCTCCACTTT,CASSLDPGLNSPLHF
TRBV28,NA,TRBJ1-5,once,TGTGCCAGCAGTTCCGATGGACAGCTACGGCCCCAGCATTTT,CASSSDGQLRPQHF
TRBV9,TRBD1,TRBJ2-2,NA,TGTGCCAGCAGCGTAGTAAGAACAGGGGAACACGGGGAGCTGTTTTTT,CASSVVRTGEHGELFF